One and the same sample provided the 11 T cell receptor beta chains below, sequenced in a study of OX40 agonist ivuxolimab in advanced cancers. The protocol was immunoSEQ multiplex PCR, while the TCRdb copy is restricted to in-frame clones and leaves out a portion. Of around 68,000 clones listed, roughly 84% were seen once; the top ten hold 0.38%. The specimen comprised CD4+ or CD8+ T cells sorted from blood, sampled in a trial of the OX40 agonist ivuxolimab. These receptors originate from an adult with an advanced solid tumor such as melanoma, head and neck, liver or kidney cancer.

V usage is TRBV7-3 and J usage is TRBJ2-3; 12 nucleotides align to TRBD1. The CDR3 length is 17 residues. J was trimmed by 5 bases and V by 1 base; bases with no gene match: 7. CDR1 is SGHTA and CDR2 is FQGTGA in the germline V gene. The CDR3 nucleotides are TGTGCCAGCAGCTTAAGTGGGACAGGGGGCGAGGGAGATACGCAGTATTTT. This codes for CASSLSGTGGEGDTQYF.

V is TRBV11-2 and J is TRBJ1-6; 8 bases are shared with TRBD1. The ends lost 3 bases at V and 5 bases at J; junction bases unmatched: 6. The CDR3 spans 16 residues. From germline, CDR1 is SGHAT and CDR2 FQNNGV. CDR3 DNA: TGTGCCAGCAGCTTGGGGACAGGAGGAAATAATTCACCCCTCCACTTT. It is translated as CASSLGTGGNNSPLHF.

This chain uses TRBV4-2 with TRBJ2-7; D remains ambiguous. Germline assignment: CDR1 LGHNA and CDR2 YNFKEQ. This CDR3 spans 13 amino acids. V was pared by 4 bases and J by 3 bases, with 10 bases between. CDR3 nucleotides: TGTGCCAGCAGCCTGGACGGACGCTACGAGCAGTACTTC. Protein: CASSLDGRYEQYF.

In this sample, this clone turned up once. This chain links TRBV11-2 with TRBJ1-1; D ambiguous. The CDR3 contains 14 residues. Trimming removed 1 base at V and 1 base at J, with 7 bases between. Per the germline V gene, CDR1 is SGHAT and CDR2 is FQNNGV. The CDR3, as DNA: TGTGCCAGCAGCTTAGGAAACAAGAACACTGAAGCTTTCTTT. This sequence encodes CASSLGNKNTEAFF.

CDR3 protein: CASSDDQGARSNQPQHF. The CDR3 DNA is TGTGCCAGCAGCGATGATCAGGGGGCCCGGAGCAATCAGCCCCAGCATTTT. V is TRBV7-6 and J is TRBJ1-5; 8 bases map to TRBD1. Germline V gene sequence: CDR1 SGHVS, CDR2 FNYEAQ. J was trimmed by 1 base and V by 5 bases; bases with no gene match: 10. This CDR3 spans 17 amino acids.

The rearrangement joins TRBV7-9 to TRBJ1-1, with unresolved D. V lost 5 bases and J lost 1, with 5 bases in between. This CDR3 is built from 12 residues. From germline, CDR1 is SEHNR and CDR2 FQNEAQ (reference sequence). As DNA, the CDR3 is TGTGCCAGCAGCGCGGGGAACACTGAAGCTTTCTTT. The encoded protein is CASSAGNTEAFF.

The chain carries TRBV6-5 and TRBJ1-1; D gene unclear. V lost 7 bases and J lost 11, with 20 bases in between. The CDR3 loop spans 13 amino acids. Germline assignment: CDR1 MNHEY and CDR2 SVGAGI. CDR3 protein: CASIPSGRHWAFF. CDR3 DNA sequence: TGTGCCAGCATCCCCTCGGGTAGACACTGGGCTTTCTTT.

The rearrangement links TRBV30 to TRBJ1-2; D might be TRBD1 (5 bases). The CDR3 runs 10 residues. V lost 7 bases to trimming and J lost 8 bases, with 11 bases between them. Germline CDR1 GTSNPN, CDR2 SVGIG (reference sequence). The CDR3 loop is CAFGTGGYTF. The CDR3 nucleotides read TGTGCCTTCGGGACCGGGGGCTACACCTTC.

This chain joins TRBV6-1 and TRBJ1-3, with D possibly TRBD1 on 5 matching bases. CDR3 size: 15 residues. Per the germline V gene, CDR1 is MNHNS and CDR2 is SASEGT. Trimming left V 2 bases short and J 4 bases short, with 12 bases between. The CDR3 sequence is CASSEIDRWGNTIYF. The DNA for the CDR3 is TGTGCCAGCAGTGAAATCGACAGATGGGGAAACACCATATATTTT.

The J gene is TRBJ1-5, the V gene TRBV19; D gene unclear. Deletions cut 1 base from V and 5 bases from J, with 3 bases between. Germline values: CDR1 LNHDA, CDR2 SQIVND (reference sequence). This CDR3 is built from 12 residues. The CDR3 DNA reads TGTGCCAGTAGTATAGCTGATCAGCCCCAGCATTTT. Translation gives CASSIADQPQHF.

The rearrangement uses TRBV5-6 and TRBJ1-3; D call uncertain. Per germline, CDR1 SGHDT and CDR2 YYEEEE. The CDR3 length is 12 residues. V lost 7 bases, J lost 4 bases, and 9 bases lay in between. In DNA, the CDR3 is TGTGCCAGCGAGATACTGGGAAACACCATATATTTT. Translating it yields CASEILGNTIYF.